These 4 T cell receptor beta chains originate from one sample sequenced in a study of blood T cell repertoires in COVID-19. The assay was immunoSEQ multiplex PCR, and TCRdb's table has in-frame clones only and misses some. The data show around 260,000 clones, more than 75% seen once. Source material: peripheral blood. The receptor source for this set is a man aged 35-49 years who had recovered from COVID-19.

The CDR3 bases are TGTGCCAGCAGCGCCACACGACTAGCCGCCGGGGAGCTGTTTTTT. It codes for CASSATRLAAGELFF. The genes are TRBV9 and TRBJ2-2; 7 bases map to TRBD2. The CDR3 length is 15 residues. The junction had 8 bases not matched to a gene; V was cut back by 3 bases and J by 6 bases. CDR1 is SGDLS and CDR2 is YYNGEE in the germline V gene.

The chain links TRBV20-1 to TRBJ2-3, with 9 bases fitting TRBD2. This CDR3 is built from 15 residues. The V gene end was trimmed by 3 bases and the J gene end by 1 base; junction bases not matched to a gene: 5. Germline values: CDR1 DFQATT, CDR2 SNEGSKA (reference sequence). The CDR3 region is CSASRGTSRTDTQYF. The CDR3, as DNA: TGCAGTGCTAGTCGGGGGACTAGCCGCACAGATACGCAGTATTTT.

The CDR3 DNA reads as TGTGCCAGCAATCATAAGGGGGTGGCCTACGAGCAGTACTTC. Its translation is CASNHKGVAYEQYF. The genes are TRBV27 and TRBJ2-7; tentative D call: TRBD1 (6 bases). Trimming took off 7 bases at V and 2 bases at J, with 15 bases between the two ends. This CDR3 spans 14 amino acids. Germline-derived CDR1 and CDR2 are MNHEY and SMNVEV (reference sequence).

This clone was counted a few times. This chain uses TRBV5-1 with TRBJ2-1; TRBD1 might be the D (5 bases). CDR3 length equals 13 residues. V lost 0 bases to trimming and J lost 5 bases, with 6 bases between them. Germline V gives CDR1 SGHRS, CDR2 YFSETQ. The CDR3 sequence is CASSLEGDNEQFF. The DNA of the CDR3 is TGCGCCAGCAGCTTGGAAGGGGACAATGAGCAGTTCTTC.